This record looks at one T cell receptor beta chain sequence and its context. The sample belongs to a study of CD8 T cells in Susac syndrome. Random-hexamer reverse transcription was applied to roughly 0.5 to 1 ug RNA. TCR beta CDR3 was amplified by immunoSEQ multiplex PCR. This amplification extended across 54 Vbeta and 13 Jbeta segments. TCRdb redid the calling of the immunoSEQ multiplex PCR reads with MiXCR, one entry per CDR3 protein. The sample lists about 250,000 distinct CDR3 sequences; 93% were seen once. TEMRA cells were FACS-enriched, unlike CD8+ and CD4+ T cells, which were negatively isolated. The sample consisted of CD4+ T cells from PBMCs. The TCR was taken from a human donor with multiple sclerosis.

The DNA for the CDR3 is TGTGCCACCAGTGATCCGCTCGCTGGGGTGAATCAGCCCCAGCATTTT. It yields the protein CATSDPLAGVNQPQHF. The chain has TRBV24-1 and TRBJ1-5; D gene unclear. The CDR3 loop spans 16 amino acids. V was trimmed by 3 bases and J by 4 bases, leaving 15 bases between them. Per germline, CDR1 KGHDR and CDR2 SFDVKD.